The present T cell receptor beta chain was sequenced within a study of blood T cell repertoires in COVID-19. Some clones are missing from TCRdb's copy, which holds only in-frame ones; the method was immunoSEQ multiplex PCR. The data show 250,000 or so clones, roughly 85% seen once. The sequenced sample was PBMCs or T cells enriched from blood (not recorded which). The receptor comes from a man aged 25-45 years who had recovered from COVID-19.

CDR3 bases: TGTGCCAGCAGTCTGGGGGAGGGAGTTCAGCCCCAGCATTTT. Its translation is CASSLGEGVQPQHF. V and J are TRBV6-5 and TRBJ1-5; possibly TRBD1 for D (5 bases). From germline, CDR1 is MNHEY and CDR2 SVGAGI. This CDR3 comprises 14 residues. V was cut by 5 bases and J by 6 bases, with 14 bases left in between.